This TCR beta chain was obtained from a study of blood T cells in healthy people across ages. Study-level information: Every two T cells gave about one barcoded beta molecule via template switching.

V gave up 5 bases and J gave up 6 bases, with 9 bases separating them. The CDR3 totals 12 residues. Germline lookup yields CDR1 SGHTA and CDR2 FQGNSA. Study-level points and caveats: The fall in TCR beta diversity per million T cells was roughly linear with age.

The use of a sample-barcoded 5' primer and a J-beta primer mix characterized a second PCR of about 6 to 11 cycles. Through a template-switch adaptor with 12 random nucleotides, each cDNA molecule received a tag. MiXCR, run by TCRdb on the 5' RACE reads, gives a single entry per CDR3 protein. Altogether 2 million or so distinct CDR3 sequences are present, approximately 50% being singletons, with the ten largest covering 2% to 2.5%. Remarks on this clonotype: Its antigen remains unknown.

This receptor was identified in a woman between 40 and 55 years old in good health. The chain recombines TRBV7-2 with TRBJ2-3; D not certain. The specimen was blood. CDR3 bases: TGTGCCAGCAGCATCATACGGGATACGCAGTATTTT. Its translation is CASSIIRDTQYF. The complete variable domain, with remaining parts taken from reference TRBV7-2 and TRBJ2-3, reads GAGVSQSPSNKVTEKGKDVELRCDPISGHTALYWYRQSLGQGLEFLIYFQGNSAPDKSGLPSDRFSAERTGGSVSTLTIQRTQQEDSAVYLCASSIIRDTQYFGPGTRLTVL.